This T cell receptor beta chain was sequenced in a study of cytomegalovirus exposure and HLA in healthy donors. Study-wide points: It was approximately 150 TCR beta chains that were listed as cytomegalovirus-associated.

The table lists this clone with a few counts. The target antigen is unknown. J gave up 7 bases and V 4 bases, and 6 bases lay outside the gene matches. The CDR3 is 14 amino acids. Germline V lookup: CDR1 SGHRS, CDR2 YFSETQ. The PCR ran on 60 Vbeta and 13 Jbeta primers. Data came from immunoSEQ multiplex PCR; TCRdb stores just in-frame clones and leaves some out. The sample has nearly 110,000 clones; approximately 71% are singletons. This clonotype originated in a man in his forties in good health and CMV-seronegative. Sequences were obtained from PBMCs. The J gene is TRBJ1-4, the V gene TRBV5-1, with TRBD1 matching over 8 bases. The CDR3 nucleotides are TGCGCCAGCAGCCCTACAGGGGGAGGTGAAAAACTGTTTTTT. Translation: CASSPTGGGEKLFF.